This T cell receptor beta chain was retrieved from a study of somatic mutations in cytotoxic T cells in rheumatoid arthritis. The V and J ends lost 7 bases and 7 bases respectively, with 11 bases between them. This CDR3 has 12 amino acids. Germline CDR1 reads LGHNT; CDR2 reads FRNRAP. Sequencing used immunoSEQ multiplex PCR; TCRdb keeps in-frame clones, though not all of them. The sample lists 12,000 to 15,000 clones, over 80% seen once, with roughly 17% in the top ten. The specimen was CD4+ T cells sorted from blood. The clonotype was recovered from a man aged 70 or older with rheumatoid arthritis. V usage is TRBV12-5 and J usage is TRBJ2-1; D remains ambiguous. The chain's CDR3 is CASALMRNEQFF. CDR3 DNA sequence: TGTGCTAGTGCCTTGATGAGGAATGAGCAGTTCTTC.